This entry lists 19 T cell receptor beta chains sequenced from one sample in a study of CD8 T cells in Susac syndrome. Random hexamers were used to reverse transcribe an amount of roughly 0.5 to 1 ug RNA. TCRdb processed the immunoSEQ multiplex PCR reads anew with MiXCR; each CDR3 protein has one entry. This table holds around 200,000 distinct CDR3 sequences, roughly 94% found once. Sequenced: CD4+ T cells from PBMCs. The source of these receptors is a human donor with multiple sclerosis.

The chain recombines TRBV27 with TRBJ1-5, with unresolved D. The V gene's germline CDR1 is MNHEY and CDR2 SMNVEV (reference sequence). Trimming shortened V by 8 bases and J by 2 bases, and 10 bases separated the two germline ends. The CDR3 has 13 amino acids. CDR3 sequence (DNA): TGTGCCAGCGCATGGATGGGCAATCAGCCCCAGCATTTT. Translating it yields CASAWMGNQPQHF.

V is TRBV27 and J is TRBJ1-6; no reliable D call. The germline V and J ends were trimmed by 5 bases and 11 bases, with 19 bases remaining between them. This CDR3 spans 15 amino acids. Per germline, CDR1 MNHEY and CDR2 SMNVEV (reference sequence). DNA for the CDR3: TGTGCCAGCAGTGAACAACGGGCCACTCGGACACCCCTCCACTTT. This gives the protein CASSEQRATRTPLHF.

This clonotype showed up just once. The chain joins TRBV15 to TRBJ1-3; D is uncertain. Germline V gene sequence: CDR1 LNHNV, CDR2 YYDKDF (reference sequence). The CDR3 extends over 15 amino acids. V was shortened by 3 bases and J by 4 bases, with 13 bases between the two germline ends. The CDR3 region has the DNA TGTGCCACCAGCAGTCCTCTGGAAACGGGAAACACCATATATTTT. This sequence encodes CATSSPLETGNTIYF.

The genes are TRBV15 and TRBJ1-2, with D possibly TRBD1 on 5 matching bases. The germline V and J ends were trimmed by 0 bases and 4 bases, with 12 bases remaining between them. Germline CDR1 LNHNV, CDR2 YYDKDF (reference sequence). This CDR3 contains 15 residues. Here the CDR3 reads CATSRDRTLGYGYTF. CDR3 coding DNA: TGTGCCACCAGCAGAGATCGGACACTAGGCTATGGCTACACCTTC.

V usage is TRBV11-1 and J usage is TRBJ2-5, with D perhaps matching TRBD1 (6 bases). Germline V gene lookup returns CDR1 SGHAT and CDR2 FQDESV (reference sequence). V was trimmed by 1 base and J by 2 bases, leaving 8 bases between them. The CDR3 has 14 amino acids. CDR3 protein: CASSLGTVQETQYF. DNA of the CDR3: TGTGCCAGCAGCTTAGGGACAGTACAAGAGACCCAGTACTTC. Complete variable domain (other parts from reference TRBV11-1 and TRBJ2-5): EAEVAQSPRYKITEKSQAVAFWCDPISGHATLYWYRQILGQGPELLVQFQDESVVDDSQLPKDRFSAERLKGVDSTLKIQPAELGDSAMYLCASSLGTVQETQYFGPGTRLLVL.

V gene TRBV29-1 combines with J gene TRBJ2-7; TRBD1 agrees at 12 bases. Trimming cost V 4 bases and J 7 bases; bases outside gene matches: 5. This CDR3 is built from 13 residues. CDR1 and CDR2 (germline): SQVTM, ANQGSEA. The CDR3 DNA follows: TGCAGCGTTGGAGGGACAGGGGGCGCTGAGCAGTACGTC. Translation: CSVGGTGGAEQYV.

J is TRBJ1-1 and V is TRBV20-1, with D maybe TRBD1 (6 bases). The length of the CDR3 is 12 residues. Germline V gene data show CDR1 as DFQATT and CDR2 as SNEGSKA (reference sequence). CDR3 coding DNA: TGCATCGCACCGAGGGGGGGCACTGAAGCTTTCTTT. The encoded protein is CIAPRGGTEAFF.

The rearrangement uses TRBV4-2 and TRBJ2-1, with a weak D call TRBD1 (6 bases). Germline V gives CDR1 LGHNA, CDR2 YNFKEQ. CDR3 size: 14 residues. Between the trimmed V and J ends, which lost 3 bases and 1 base, there was a span of 7 bases. The CDR3 nucleotides are TGTGCCAGCAGCCAGCAGGGGTCCTACAATGAGCAGTTCTTC. Protein product: CASSQQGSYNEQFF.

This sequence joins TRBV20-1 and TRBJ1-2, with a weak D call TRBD1 (5 bases). With 0 bases removed from V and 11 bases from J, the gap between germline ends came to 13 bases. CDR3 size: 12 residues. Germline lookup yields CDR1 DFQATT and CDR2 SNEGSKA (reference sequence). CDR3 amino acids: CSARDLSGWYTF. In DNA form, the CDR3 reads TGCAGTGCTAGAGATCTTTCAGGGTGGTACACCTTC.

The CDR3 sequence is CASSLTGQGRFYEQYV. The CDR3 region has the DNA TGCGCCAGCAGCTTGACGGGACAGGGCCGATTCTACGAGCAGTACGTC. This chain uses TRBV5-1 with TRBJ2-7; TRBD1 agrees at 9 bases. Germline CDR1 is SGHRS and CDR2 is YFSETQ. The J segment lost 3 bases and the V segment lost 1 base, leaving 8 bases of the junction unmatched. CDR3 length: 16 residues.

The chain links TRBV3-1 to TRBJ2-7; possibly TRBD1 for D (6 bases). The CDR3 sequence is 13 residues long. The ends were cut back, 0 bases at V and 11 bases at J, with 14 bases in the middle. Germline V lookup: CDR1 LGHDT, CDR2 YNNKEL (reference sequence). CDR3 in DNA: TGTGCCAGCAGCCAAGAAGTTACAGGGTCAAAGTACTTC. It specifies CASSQEVTGSKYF.

The chain employs TRBV20-1 and TRBJ2-5; TRBD1 matches 9 bases. V shed 5 bases and J 10 bases; nucleotides not matched to a gene: 11. The CDR3 contains 13 residues. The germline V gene has CDR1 DFQATT and CDR2 SNEGSKA (reference sequence). CDR3 DNA: TGCAGTGCTTCGCTGCCGGGACAGGGAAACCAGTACTTC. Its protein is CSASLPGQGNQYF.

The V call is TRBV12-3 or TRBV12-4, the J call TRBJ1-6; possible D gene TRBD1, 5 bases. CDR3 size: 17 residues. Trimming removed 3 bases at V and 2 bases at J, with 14 bases between. The CDR3 is CASSLGGGIPYNSPLHF. As DNA, the CDR3 is TGTGCCAGCAGTTTGGGTGGGGGGATCCCCTATAATTCACCCCTCCACTTT.

The rearrangement uses TRBV6-6 and TRBJ2-7; D is unresolved. CDR1 is MNHNY and CDR2 is SVGAGI in the germline V gene (reference sequence). This CDR3 contains 13 residues. With 3 bases removed from V and 0 bases from J, the gap between germline ends came to 6 bases. In DNA form, the CDR3 reads TGTGCCAGCAGTTATCGAAGCTCCTACGAGCAGTACTTC. Protein product: CASSYRSSYEQYF.

The CDR3 region is CASSPSPGQGYYGYTF. CDR3 DNA: TGTGCCAGCAGTCCAAGTCCGGGACAGGGCTACTATGGCTACACCTTC. The V and J genes are TRBV28 and TRBJ1-2, with 9 nucleotides matching TRBD1. The trim removed 5 bases at V and 3 bases at J, leaving 10 bases unmatched. Germline CDR1 is MDHEN and CDR2 is SYDVKM. This CDR3 region has 16 residues.

The V call is TRBV14, the J call TRBJ2-1, with unresolved D. The ends were cut back, 2 bases at V and 6 bases at J, with 5 bases in the middle. From germline, CDR1 is SGHDN and CDR2 FVKESK. The CDR3 extends over 12 amino acids. The CDR3 region has the DNA TGTGCCAGCAGCCAACTGGGCAATGAGCAGTTCTTC. Translation gives CASSQLGNEQFF. The whole variable domain, remainder taken from reference TRBV14 and TRBJ2-1, is EAGVTQFPSHSVIEKGQTVTLRCDPISGHDNLYWYRRVMGKEIKFLLHFVKESKQDESGMPNNRFLAERTGGTYSTLKVQPAELEDSGVYFCASSQLGNEQFFGPGTRLTVL.

This CDR3 reads CSASYPGIYTEAFF. CDR3 DNA sequence: TGCAGTGCTAGTTATCCAGGGATATACACTGAAGCTTTCTTT. The rearrangement joins TRBV20-1 to TRBJ1-1, with TRBD1 as a possible D gene (5 bases). The CDR3 sequence is 14 residues long. Deletions cut 3 bases from V and 3 bases from J, with 14 bases between. The germline V gene has CDR1 DFQATT and CDR2 SNEGSKA (reference sequence).

The genes are TRBV2 and TRBJ2-1; 12 nucleotides align to TRBD2. CDR1 SNHLY and CDR2 FYNNEI come from the germline V gene. The junction had 6 bases not matched to a gene; V was cut back by 3 bases and J by 9 bases. The CDR3 consists of 15 residues. In DNA, the CDR3 is TGTGCCAGCAGTGATACTAGCGGGGGGAGGGGTGAGCAGTTCTTC. Encoded protein: CASSDTSGGRGEQFF.

V and J are TRBV20-1 and TRBJ2-2; D is perhaps TRBD2 (6 bases). This CDR3 is built from 14 residues. Germline V gene data show CDR1 as DFQATT and CDR2 as SNEGSKA (reference sequence). Deletions cut 3 bases from V and 0 bases from J, with 8 bases between. The chain's CDR3 is CSASKRANTGELFF. The CDR3 DNA reads as TGCAGTGCTAGTAAGCGGGCGAACACCGGGGAGCTGTTTTTT.